This T cell receptor (beta chain) was identified in a study of T cell repertoires in aging, cancer and after chemotherapy. Study as a whole: Six age groups, ranging from 30 or younger to 70 or older, included the donors. Pre- and post-chemotherapy samples were paired from chronic lymphocytic leukemia patients treated with fludarabine- or bendamustine-based regimens.

Peripheral blood genomic DNA, not sorted cells or RNA, was the template. In germline, CDR1 is DFQATT, CDR2 SNEGSKA (reference sequence). After removal of 3 bases from V and 5 bases from J, the junction contained 10 bases not matched to a gene. The length of the CDR3 is 16 residues. Only a few counts were recorded for this clonotype. Its antigen is not known. TRB rearrangements spanning V, D and J were amplified using mixed TRB-A/B primers. From the multiplex PCR reads, TCRdb called clonotypes with MiXCR, one entry per CDR3 protein. Of several thousand distinct CDR3 sequences in the sample, 21% were seen once. Findings and caveats of the study: Age-matched healthy donors had significantly more diverse, less clonal blood TCR repertoires than untreated cancer patients.

The chain couples TRBV20-1 to TRBJ2-3; 11 positions agree with TRBD2. Sample: blood. This sequence was found in a human donor with a blood cancer. The chain's CDR3 is CSASGASGGHGDTQYF. CDR3 DNA: TGCAGTGCTAGCGGGGCTAGCGGGGGGCATGGAGATACGCAGTATTTT.